This is a list of T cell receptor beta chains from one sample in a study of OX40 agonist ivuxolimab in advanced cancers. This table comes from immunoSEQ multiplex PCR, and its TCRdb copy is limited to in-frame clones, with some not included. The sample shows about 150,000 clones, approximately 94% of them seen only once. The starting material was CD4+ or CD8+ T cells sorted from blood, obtained in a trial of the OX40 agonist ivuxolimab. Source of these receptors: an adult with an advanced solid tumor such as melanoma, head and neck, liver or kidney cancer. The CDR3 runs from the conserved cysteine through the conserved F or W. D genes are given only for firm matches. Not every row has a clone size; where given, it reads once, few, many or a size class.

clone size,D gene,V gene,J gene,CDR3 DNA,CDR3 protein
.,.,TRBV4-3,TRBJ1-2,TGCGCCAGCAGCCAAGATACGAATTCTAACTATGGCTACACCTTC,CASSQDTNSNYGYTF
.,TRBD1,TRBV9,TRBJ2-3,TGTGCCAGCAGCGGCCCTGGGCCCGGGACAGGGGGCCCCACAGATACGCAGTATTTT,CASSGPGPGTGGPTDTQYF
.,.,TRBV19,TRBJ1-2,TGTGCCAGTAGTCCAGCCACAGAGCCCCTTAACTATGGCTACACCTTC,CASSPATEPLNYGYTF
.,.,TRBV2,TRBJ2-5,TGTGCCAGCAGTCAAATTCTCCAAGAGACCCAGTACTTC,CASSQILQETQYF
.,.,TRBV7-3,TRBJ2-2,TGTGCCAGCAGCTTAAATCCAGCGGCGACCTCGAACACCGGGGAGCTGTTTTTT,CASSLNPAATSNTGELFF
.,.,TRBV11-3,TRBJ2-1,TGTGCCAGCAGCTTAGTCCTGGGGCCCACCTACAATGAGCAGTTCTTC,CASSLVLGPTYNEQFF
.,.,TRBV19,TRBJ2-3,TGTGCCAGTCGCTTCGACAGGCGCACAGATACGCAGTATTTT,CASRFDRRTDTQYF
.,.,TRBV11-2,TRBJ1-1,TGTGCCAGCAGCTTAGAGGCGTACACTGAAGCTTTCTTT,CASSLEAYTEAFF
.,.,TRBV19,TRBJ1-3,TGTGCCAGTAGTATAATACAGAGCTCTGGAAACACCATATATTTT,CASSIIQSSGNTIYF
.,.,TRBV6-5,TRBJ2-7,TGTGCCAGCAGTTACGGGCAGATCTCCGACGAGCAGTACTTC,CASSYGQISDEQYF
.,TRBD2,TRBV27,TRBJ2-7,TGTGCCAGCAGACAAGCGGGAGGCCGATCCTACGAGCAGTACTTC,CASRQAGGRSYEQYF
.,.,TRBV6-5,TRBJ1-1,TGTGCCAGCAGTTACGAAGCAGGGAAAAACACTGAAGCTTTCTTT,CASSYEAGKNTEAFF
.,.,TRBV5-1,TRBJ1-3,TGCGCCAGCAGCTCAGTGGGTCAGGGATCAGGAAACACCATATATTTT,CASSSVGQGSGNTIYF
.,.,TRBV19,TRBJ1-1,TGTGCCAGTAGCTCTACCAGGGGCACTGAAGCTTTCTTT,CASSSTRGTEAFF
.,.,TRBV6-1,TRBJ1-1,TGTGCCAGCAGTGAAGAAGGGGGAAACACTGAAGCTTTCTTT,CASSEEGGNTEAFF
.,.,TRBV4-3,TRBJ2-5,TGCGCCAGCAGCCAGAAAGAGACCCAGTACTTC,CASSQKETQYF
.,.,TRBV7-2,TRBJ1-2,TGTGCCAGCAGCTTAAACCCGTTGGGCGGCTACACCTTC,CASSLNPLGGYTF
.,.,TRBV9,TRBJ2-3,TGTGCCAGCAGCGTAGGTGGCGGGGATACGCAGTATTTT,CASSVGGGDTQYF
.,.,TRBV5-1,TRBJ2-1,TGCGCCAGCAGGGAGGACCTACGCGATGAGCAGTTCTTC,CASREDLRDEQFF
.,TRBD2,TRBV11-2,TRBJ2-1,TGTGCCAGCAGCCTGGCCGGGACTAGCGGCTACAATGAGCAGTTCTTC,CASSLAGTSGYNEQFF
once,TRBD2,TRBV7-2,TRBJ2-7,TGTGCCAGCATCCTGTCCATAGCGGGACCCTACGAGCAGTACTTC,CASILSIAGPYEQYF
.,.,TRBV6-6,TRBJ2-1,TGTGCCAGCAGTCTGGGGGGATCGAACAATGAGCAGTTCTTC,CASSLGGSNNEQFF
.,.,TRBV6-5,TRBJ2-7,TGTGCCAGCAGACGTGGCAACTCCTACGAGCAGTACTTC,CASRRGNSYEQYF
.,.,TRBV7-2,TRBJ1-3,TGTGCCAGCAGTCCAGGTGGAGGAAACACCATATATTTT,CASSPGGGNTIYF
once,.,TRBV4-3,TRBJ1-5,TGCGCCAGCAGCCAAGAAAGGAGTCCTCAGCCCCAGCATTTT,CASSQERSPQPQHF
.,.,TRBV6-6,TRBJ2-7,TGTGCCAGCAGTTACAGCAGGGCATACGAGCAGTACTTC,CASSYSRAYEQYF
.,.,TRBV19,TRBJ1-5,TGTGCCAGTAGTATTCTGAGCCAGACGAAACATCAGCCCCAGCATTTT,CASSILSQTKHQPQHF
few,TRBD2,TRBV5-1,TRBJ2-1,TGCGCCAGCAGCTCTCCGGGGGGGAATGAGCAGTTCTTC,CASSSPGGNEQFF
.,.,TRBV7-2,TRBJ1-3,TGTGCCAGCAGCCCCGGGACCTCTGGAAACACCATATATTTT,CASSPGTSGNTIYF
.,TRBD1,TRBV28,TRBJ1-6,TGTGCCAGCAGTTTGATTCCGGGACAGGGGGATTCACCCCTCCACTTT,CASSLIPGQGDSPLHF
.,.,TRBV19,TRBJ2-7,TGTGCCTCCACGGGGGGCGATTGGACCTACGAGCAGTACTTC,CASTGGDWTYEQYF
.,TRBD1,TRBV5-4,TRBJ1-2,TGTGCCAGCAGCCAAGAACCTAAGAAGGGGGCGTACTATGGCTACACCTTC,CASSQEPKKGAYYGYTF
.,TRBD1,TRBV4-1,TRBJ1-5,TGCGCCAGCAGCTCCCGGAGGGGACAGGGCAATCAGCCCCAGCATTTT,CASSSRRGQGNQPQHF
.,.,TRBV5-1,TRBJ1-2,TGCGCCAGCAGCGAAGGACAGCCCAACTATGGCTACACCTTC,CASSEGQPNYGYTF
.,TRBD2,TRBV28,TRBJ2-7,TGTGCCAGCCTACCTAGCGGGAGCTCCTACGAGCAGTACTTC,CASLPSGSSYEQYF
.,.,TRBV11-2,TRBJ2-7,TGTGCCAGCAGCCAGGGCCAGGTTGGGCCCTACGAGCAGTACTTC,CASSQGQVGPYEQYF
.,.,TRBV9,TRBJ1-3,TGTGCCAGCAGCGTAGGAGGTCATGCAGTCTCTGGAAACACCATATATTTT,CASSVGGHAVSGNTIYF
.,TRBD1,TRBV10-3,TRBJ1-2,TGTGCCATCAGTGAGTGGGGACAGGACTATGGCTACACCTTC,CAISEWGQDYGYTF
.,.,TRBV5-1,TRBJ2-3,TGCGCCAGCAGCTCCCACGGGGCCGGGAGCACAGATACGCAGTATTTT,CASSSHGAGSTDTQYF
.,.,TRBV5-1,TRBJ2-7,TGCGCCAGCAGCTTGGGACACAATGAGCAGTACTTC,CASSLGHNEQYF
.,.,TRBV5-4,TRBJ2-6,TGTGCCAGCAGCTTTTATAGGGTCGTCCTCTCTGGGGCCAACGTCCTGACTTTC,CASSFYRVVLSGANVLTF
.,.,TRBV2,TRBJ1-1,TGTGCCAGCAGTTCACTCCTGGGGGCTTCGGGTGAAGCTTTCTTT,CASSSLLGASGEAFF
.,.,TRBV5-5,TRBJ1-1,TGCGCCAGCAGCCAGGCGATACCCCGATCAGATATGAACACTGAAGCTTTCTTT,CASSQAIPRSDMNTEAFF
.,TRBD2,TRBV7-2,TRBJ2-7,TGTGCCAGCAGCTTAGGAGGAGCGGGGGGCCTATACGAGCAGTACTTC,CASSLGGAGGLYEQYF
.,.,TRBV11-2,TRBJ2-7,TGTGCCAGCACGGGTTCGGCCCAGCCAGCCTACGAGCAGTACTTC,CASTGSAQPAYEQYF
.,TRBD2,TRBV5-1,TRBJ2-5,TGCGCCAGCAGCTTGAACCGACTAGCGGGAGGGCGGGAGACCCAGTACTTC,CASSLNRLAGGRETQYF
.,TRBD1,TRBV29-1,TRBJ1-5,TGCAGTTACAGCAGGGGGACAGGGGGCGGGCAGCCCCAGCATTTT,CSYSRGTGGGQPQHF
once,TRBD2,TRBV5-4,TRBJ2-7,TGTGCCAGCAGCTTGAAGGGACTAGCGGGAGGAGCCGACGAGCAGTACTTC,CASSLKGLAGGADEQYF
.,TRBD1,TRBV14,TRBJ2-2,TGTGCCAGCAGCCAGGATACAGGGGTCGGCACCGGGGAGCTGTTTTTT,CASSQDTGVGTGELFF
.,.,TRBV29-1,TRBJ2-5,TGCAGCGTTGATATAACAGTCGGGGAGACCCAGTACTTC,CSVDITVGETQYF
.,.,TRBV5-4,TRBJ2-5,TGTGCCAGCAGCTGGACAACGAGGTGGGAGACCCAGTACTTC,CASSWTTRWETQYF
.,.,TRBV5-4,TRBJ1-2,TGTGCCAGCAGCGTGGACAGTTATGGCTACACCTTC,CASSVDSYGYTF
.,.,TRBV19,TRBJ1-2,TGTGCCTCACAGGGTACGGATGGCTACACCTTC,CASQGTDGYTF
.,.,TRBV4-3,TRBJ2-7,TGCGCCAGCAGCCAGGCCCCGAGGGGCGAGCAGTACTTC,CASSQAPRGEQYF
.,.,TRBV4-3,TRBJ1-2,TGCGCCAGCAGCCAAGTCCGGCAGGAAGGCGGCTACACCTTC,CASSQVRQEGGYTF
.,TRBD1,TRBV18,TRBJ1-1,TGTGCCAGCTCACCACCGACAGGGGGCGTATTTTCGGGGGCTGAAGCTTTCTTT,CASSPPTGGVFSGAEAFF
.,.,TRBV5-4,TRBJ2-1,TGTGCCAGCAGCTTATCGGGGAGAACCTACAATGAGCAGTTCTTC,CASSLSGRTYNEQFF
.,.,TRBV28,TRBJ2-2,TGTGCCAGCAGTCGGGTCGGGGCTGCCCGGGAGCTGTTTTTT,CASSRVGAARELFF
.,.,TRBV19,TRBJ2-5,TGTGCCAGTAGTATCAGGAGTTGGGAGACCCAGTACTTC,CASSIRSWETQYF
.,.,TRBV21-1,TRBJ1-1,TGTGCCAGCAGCAATCAAACCCCAGGAGGGGACACTGAAGCTTTCTTT,CASSNQTPGGDTEAFF